Given below is one T cell receptor (beta chain) in context. Its specificity is unknown. On the day of bone marrow donation, the related graft donor provided peripheral blood. Between the trimmed V and J ends, which lost 4 bases and 3 bases, there was a span of 11 bases. From germline, CDR1 is SGHRS and CDR2 YFSETQ. The CDR3 runs to 14 residues. Clones were sequenced by immunoSEQ multiplex PCR, and TCRdb holds only the in-frame ones, with some missing. Of 3,000 to 4,000 clones detected, 70% to 80% appear once; the ten largest clones hold 20% to 25%. This entry is derived from a study of T cells after posttransplantation cyclophosphamide. Overall study findings and caveats: Tissue-infiltrating T cells from skin or gut overlapped little with blood T cells. Donor CD8+ memory clones often dominated recipient blood repertoires at later times. TRB clonality was highly associated with recipient CMV seropositivity and reactivation.

Sequencing input: memory CD8+ T cells sorted from blood. The V gene is TRBV5-1, the J gene TRBJ2-1; possibly TRBD1 for D (6 bases). The sequence was collected from a woman between 55 and 75 years old in good health, CMV-negative, and a related stem cell transplant donor. The CDR3 DNA follows: TGCGCCAGCAGCCGGGACATCTACTACAATGAGCAGTTCTTC. Its translation: CASSRDIYYNEQFF.